The text below deals with one T cell receptor beta chain. The data derive from a study of cytomegalovirus exposure and HLA in healthy donors. Germline V gene sequence: CDR1 SGHNT, CDR2 YYREEE (reference sequence). This CDR3 spans 14 amino acids. The V end lost 0 bases, the J end lost 4 bases, and 10 bases lay between the germline ends. This PCR relied on a set of 60 Vbeta primers and 13 Jbeta primers. Generated by immunoSEQ multiplex PCR, the TCRdb table keeps only in-frame clones and is missing some. The table lists roughly 80,000 clones, approximately 60% of them singletons. The sequenced material came from PBMCs. The V gene is TRBV5-4, the J gene TRBJ1-1, with D perhaps TRBD1 (5 bases). The clonotype originates from a male donor in good health and CMV-seropositive. CDR3 protein: CASSLAGLSTEAFF. The CDR3 bases are TGTGCCAGCAGCTTGGCAGGGTTGAGCACTGAAGCTTTCTTT.